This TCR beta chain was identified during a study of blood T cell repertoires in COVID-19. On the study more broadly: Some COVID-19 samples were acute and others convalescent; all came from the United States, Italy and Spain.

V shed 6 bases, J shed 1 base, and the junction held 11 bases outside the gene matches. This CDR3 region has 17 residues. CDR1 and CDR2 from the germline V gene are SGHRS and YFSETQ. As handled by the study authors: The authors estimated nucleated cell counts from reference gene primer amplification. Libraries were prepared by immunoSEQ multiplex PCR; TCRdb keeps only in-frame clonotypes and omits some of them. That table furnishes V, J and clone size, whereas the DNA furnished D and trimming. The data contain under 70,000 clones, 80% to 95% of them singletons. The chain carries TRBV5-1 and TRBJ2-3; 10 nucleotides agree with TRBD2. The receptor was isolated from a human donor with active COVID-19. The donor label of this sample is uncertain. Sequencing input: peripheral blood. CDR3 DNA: TGCGCCAGCACCCGAACCCCACTAGCGGGACGCACAGATACGCAGTATTTT. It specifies CASTRTPLAGRTDTQYF.